This T cell receptor beta chain emerged from a study of memory CD4+ T cells and cytomegalovirus serostatus (dated by TCRdb to about 2019). As for the study more broadly: The cohort included about 33 healthy adults from Belgium, of whom 9 were CMV seropositive and roughly 25 were CMV seronegative. To replicate a published TCR-based CMV serostatus classifier, the researchers sequenced the CD4+ memory TCRbeta repertoires of a Belgian cohort whose cytomegalovirus serostatus was known. The paper's findings and limits, for the study overall: Unlike the original study, which covered naive and memory CD4+ and CD8+ populations, the Belgian study sequenced only CD4+CD45RO+ memory cells. For CMV serostatus prediction, a median bootstrapped AUC of approximately 0.95 was reached with the original framework, and a median bootstrapped AUC of 0.91 was reached with a US-trained random forest. Among the roughly 160 previously reported CMV-associated TCRbeta sequences, roughly 68 showed up in the CD4+ memory repertoires, with each one found in between one and five individuals. On the Belgian cohort, the classifier based on the original framework reached a median bootstrapped AUC of approximately 0.95, with a 95% CI of 0.76-1.00. The results were interpreted as suggesting that the CMV-associated TCR signature is mostly present in the CD4+ memory repertoire.

CDR1 is given as KGHSH and CDR2 as LQKENI, both from the germline V gene. The V end gives up 4 bases and the J end 2 bases, leaving 6 bases in the junction not matched to a gene. Reading from cysteine to phenylalanine, the CDR3 counts 15 amino acids. Kept here is only the CDR3 DNA, which spans 45 bases and is read in frame from base 1. Genomic DNA was extracted from sorted cells with the Quick-DNA Microprep Kit. Amplification of TCRbeta DNA was done with the immunoSEQ hsTCRbeta kit, following the protocol from the manufacturer. TCRbeta libraries were sequenced on an Illumina MiSeq instrument. The original methods were these. After out-of-frame sequences were removed, 2,204,828 distinct TCRbeta sequences remained, averaging approximately 68,000 per individual. Each individual was scored using the number of around 150 previously reported CMV-associated TCRbeta sequences that the individual carried and the total number of productive distinct TCRbeta sequences. A beta-binomial model was reimplemented in Python, and random forests from scikit-learn, run with default parameters, were trained on data from the US cohort. On the Belgian cohort, classifier performance was reported as the median AUC, along with percentile confidence intervals, across 10,000 bootstrap iterations. TCRdb re-hosts the immuneACCESS table, in-frame sequences only. Its copies lack some clones; in the studies checked, an unresolved V gene accounts for under half of them, and the cause for the rest is not known. V and J calls and clone size are copied from that table; D and trimming were computed from the DNA. Within this sample are around 53,000 clones, with over 75% of them counted one time only. The ten most abundant clones make up about 0.86% of the sample.

Single viable CD3+CD4+CD8-CD45RO+ cells were sorted as memory CD4+ T cells on a FACSAria II. To determine CMV serostatus, a Roche Elecsys assay was used that detects serum IgG against CMV pp150, pp28, p38 and p52. Once the samples were thawed, total CD4+ T cells were enriched through positive selection using CD4 magnetic microbeads. The samples came from a different study that was designed specifically to examine the CD4+ T cell memory repertoire. Following standard operating procedures, peripheral blood mononuclear cells were isolated and cryopreserved, while serum was kept at -80 degrees C. Staining used CD3-PerCP (BW264/56), CD4-APC (RPA-T4), CD45RO-PE (UCHT1) and CD8-Pacific Orange (3B5) antibodies, with Sytox blue excluding non-viable cells. On this clone: Its target antigen remains unknown. Base qualities are not provided; no much larger clone lies one nucleotide away.

What was sequenced was memory CD4+ T cells from blood. The chain employs TRBV18 and TRBJ2-5; 8 nucleotides in the junction match TRBD2. This TCR was sampled from an adult in good health and CMV-seronegative. The DNA sequence is given as TGTGCCAGCTCACGGAATAGCGGGGATCAAGAGACCCAGTACTTC. Translation gives CASSRNSGDQETQYF.